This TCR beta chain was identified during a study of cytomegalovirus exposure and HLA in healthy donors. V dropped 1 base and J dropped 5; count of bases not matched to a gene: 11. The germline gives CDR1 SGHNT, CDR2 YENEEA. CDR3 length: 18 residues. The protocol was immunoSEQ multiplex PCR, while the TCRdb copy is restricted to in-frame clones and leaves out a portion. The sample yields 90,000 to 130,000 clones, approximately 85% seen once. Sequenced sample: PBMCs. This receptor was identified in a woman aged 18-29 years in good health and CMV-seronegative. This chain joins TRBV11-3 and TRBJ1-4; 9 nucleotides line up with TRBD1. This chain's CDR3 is CASSLGQGGRFRNEKLFF. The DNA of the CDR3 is TGTGCCAGCAGCTTAGGACAGGGGGGCCGATTCCGCAATGAAAAACTGTTTTTT.